Shown below are 10 T cell receptor beta chains from a single sample sequenced in a study of T-cell memory formation after mild COVID-19 (dated by TCRdb to the early 2020s). The library was obtained by 5' RACE. The instrument was an Illumina NovaSeq 6000. TCRdb itself trimmed the public reads at Q25 with fastp, ran MiXCR and retained productive beta chains. Each entry merges the rows of one CDR3 protein and shows their most common DNA and genes. This sample has approximately 260,000 distinct CDR3 sequences in its table, and about a sixth of those were observed once. The ten largest clonotypes hold more than 20% of the sample. Sequencing input: PBMCs or a T cell subset sorted from them (not recorded which). The origin of the receptors is a man aged 18 to 29 who had mild COVID-19 (a few samples of this study predate the infection). The sample titles of this study are shuffled in the database, so cell type and time point are left out; the donor was told from shared clones.

This clonotype was counted between two and nine times. The chain combines TRBV7-8 with TRBJ2-7; 9 bases agree with TRBD1. Germline CDR1 SGHVS, CDR2 FQNEAQ. The CDR3 has 14 residues. The V segment lost 3 bases and the J segment 7 bases; nucleotides outside the gene matches: 7. CDR3 DNA: TGTGCCAGCAGCTTTGTACAGGGGGCAAGGGAGCAGTACTTC. It translates to CASSFVQGAREQYF.

A few counts support this clonotype. This chain joins TRBV29-1 and TRBJ2-2; TRBD1 aligns across 9 bases. The CDR3 length is 17 residues. Looked up from germline, CDR1 is SQVTM and CDR2 is ANQGSEA. The J segment lost 4 bases and the V segment lost 0 bases, leaving 9 bases of the junction unmatched. The CDR3 region is CSVEDLQGAAGTGELFF. The CDR3 DNA follows: TGCAGCGTTGAAGACCTACAGGGGGCCGCGGGCACCGGGGAGCTGTTTTTT.

The chain is built from TRBV7-2 and TRBJ1-3; the D is unclear. This CDR3 has 17 amino acids. The germline V and J ends were trimmed by 4 bases and 0 bases, with 16 bases remaining between them. CDR1 and CDR2 (germline): SGHTA, FQGNSA. The chain's CDR3 is CASSSERTRSSGNTIYF. The CDR3 DNA reads TGTGCCAGCAGCTCCGAAAGGACGCGAAGCTCTGGAAACACCATATATTTT.

This clonotype was detected a few times. The chain recombines TRBV28 with TRBJ1-2, with 8 bases that match TRBD1. The CDR3 totals 12 residues. After removal of 4 bases from V and 8 bases from J, the junction contained 3 bases not matched to a gene. Looked up from germline, CDR1 is MDHEN and CDR2 is SYDVKM. CDR3 region: CASSSGGMGYTF. CDR3 in DNA: TGTGCCAGCAGTTCAGGGGGCATGGGCTACACCTTC.

The genes are TRBV7-3 and TRBJ2-2; 8 nucleotides line up with TRBD1. Germline V gene lookup returns CDR1 SGHTA and CDR2 FQGTGA. The junction had 6 bases not matched to a gene; V was cut back by 5 bases and J by 4 bases. The CDR3 has 15 amino acids. The CDR3 nucleotides are TGTGCCAGCAGCCTCGGACAGGGAAGCACCGGGGAGCTGTTTTTT. Translating gives CASSLGQGSTGELFF.

The J gene is TRBJ1-5, the V gene TRBV29-1, with 9 nucleotides matching TRBD1. The J segment lost 2 bases and the V segment lost 6 bases, leaving 5 bases of the junction unmatched. From germline, CDR1 is SQVTM and CDR2 ANQGSEA. The CDR3 contains 14 residues. The CDR3 bases are TGCAGCGTAGTTACAGGGGGCGGCAATCAGCCCCAGCATTTT. Encoded protein: CSVVTGGGNQPQHF.

The rearrangement uses TRBV4-1 and TRBJ1-5; no firm D call. This CDR3 spans 15 amino acids. The germline V gene encodes CDR1 MGHRA and CDR2 YSYEKL. Trimming cost V 1 base and J 0 bases, with 7 bases left between them. CDR3 residues: CASSQAPSSNQPQHF. CDR3 bases: TGCGCCAGCAGCCAAGCCCCGAGTAGCAATCAGCCCCAGCATTTT.

This clonotype was seen at least ten times. The V and J genes are TRBV20-1 and TRBJ1-5; 8 bases agree with TRBD1. Losses at the gene ends were 0 bases for V and 3 bases for J; bases not matched to a gene: 4. Germline V gives CDR1 DFQATT, CDR2 SNEGSKA (reference sequence). The length of the CDR3 is 15 residues. CDR3 DNA: TGCAGTGCTAGAGAAAGGGACAGGTTCAATCAGCCCCAGCATTTT. This codes for CSARERDRFNQPQHF.

The chain has TRBV6-5 and TRBJ2-1, with 8 bases aligning to TRBD2. This CDR3 is 15 amino acids long. In germline, CDR1 is MNHEY, CDR2 SVGAGI. Losses at the gene ends were 7 bases for V and 7 bases for J; bases not matched to a gene: 12. The CDR3 DNA sequence: TGTGCCAGCACCTACCGGGGGGGGGCGGGAAATGAGCAGTTCTTC. It encodes CASTYRGGAGNEQFF.

This chain connects TRBV24-1 to TRBJ2-1; TRBD2 matches at 8 bases. Per germline, CDR1 KGHDR and CDR2 SFDVKD. The CDR3 runs to 17 residues. The J segment lost 2 bases and the V segment lost 3 bases, leaving 8 bases of the junction unmatched. The DNA for the CDR3 is TGTGCCACCAGTGATACCCGGACTAGCCCTACCTACAATGAGCAGTTCTTC. It translates to CATSDTRTSPTYNEQFF.